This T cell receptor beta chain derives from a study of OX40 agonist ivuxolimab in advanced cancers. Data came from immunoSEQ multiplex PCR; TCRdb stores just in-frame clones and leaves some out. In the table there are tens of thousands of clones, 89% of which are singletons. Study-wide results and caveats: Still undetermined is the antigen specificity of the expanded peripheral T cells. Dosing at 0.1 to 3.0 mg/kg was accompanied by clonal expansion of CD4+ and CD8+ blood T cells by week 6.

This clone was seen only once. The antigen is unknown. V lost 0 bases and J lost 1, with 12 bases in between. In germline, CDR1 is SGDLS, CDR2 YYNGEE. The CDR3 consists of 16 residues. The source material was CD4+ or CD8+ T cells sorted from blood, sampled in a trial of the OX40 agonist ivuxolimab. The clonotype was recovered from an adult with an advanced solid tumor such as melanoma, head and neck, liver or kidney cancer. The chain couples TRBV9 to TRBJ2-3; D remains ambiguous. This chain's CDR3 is CASSVATPPGTDTQYF. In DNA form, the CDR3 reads TGTGCCAGCAGCGTAGCGACTCCCCCTGGCACAGATACGCAGTATTTT.